Presented here are 13 T cell receptor beta chains from one specimen sequenced in a study of blood T cell repertoires in COVID-19. Measured with immunoSEQ multiplex PCR; TCRdb has only the in-frame clones, and not every one. The sample holds about 98,000 clones, roughly 80% seen once. Sequencing was carried out using peripheral blood. Every receptor here comes from an elderly woman with acute or convalescent COVID-19.

The V and J genes are TRBV25-1 and TRBJ1-3; D not resolved. The CDR3 is made up of 13 amino acids. Germline CDR1 reads MGHDK; CDR2 reads SYGVNS. Trimming shortened V by 7 bases and J by 3 bases, and 10 bases separated the two germline ends. DNA for the CDR3: TGTGCCAGCAACCGTCGAGGTGGAAACACCATATATTTT. It encodes CASNRRGGNTIYF.

The chain combines TRBV7-3 with TRBJ2-2, with D maybe TRBD2 (6 bases). Trimming stripped 3 bases from V and 2 bases from J, with 13 bases between. The CDR3 loop spans 16 amino acids. The V gene's germline CDR1 is SGHTA and CDR2 FQGTGA. The CDR3 protein is CASSFLPGLNTGELFF. For the CDR3, the DNA is TGTGCCAGCAGCTTCCTCCCGGGACTCAACACCGGGGAGCTGTTTTTT.

This clone appeared a single time. V is TRBV5-6 and J is TRBJ2-7; D is possibly TRBD2 (5 bases). The CDR3 is 16 amino acids. V was pared by 0 bases and J by 0 bases, with 13 bases between. CDR1 and CDR2 (germline): SGHDT, YYEEEE. The CDR3 protein is CASSLAQRRSSYEQYF. The CDR3 region has the DNA TGTGCCAGCAGCTTGGCTCAGCGGAGGAGCTCCTACGAGCAGTACTTC.

This clone was seen only a few times. The chain links TRBV19 to TRBJ1-6, with 11 bases aligning to TRBD1. The CDR3 loop spans 15 amino acids. Germline CDR1 LNHDA, CDR2 SQIVND (reference sequence). V was pared by 5 bases and J by 7 bases, with 4 bases of the junction left unmatched. The CDR3 DNA reads as TGTGCCAGTAGTCCCCGGACAGGGGGCAATTCACCCCTCCACTTT. Translated, it gives CASSPRTGGNSPLHF.

The chain uses TRBV7-9 and TRBJ2-5; 10 nucleotides line up with TRBD2. The junction had 2 bases not matched to a gene; V was cut back by 2 bases and J by 2 bases. Germline V gives CDR1 SEHNR, CDR2 FQNEAQ (reference sequence). The CDR3 has 15 residues. The CDR3 DNA sequence: TGTGCCAGCAGCTTATATAGCGGGGGGCAAGAGACCCAGTACTTC. Its protein is CASSLYSGGQETQYF.

J is TRBJ2-1 and V is TRBV14; 14 bases match TRBD2. V gave up 3 bases and J gave up 11 bases; unmatched junction bases: 3. CDR1 is SGHDN, CDR2 FVKESK, per germline. This CDR3 has 14 residues. The DNA of the CDR3 is TGTGCCAGCAGCCAGGGACTAGCGGGGGCAAAGCAGTTCTTC. Protein product: CASSQGLAGAKQFF.

This clone showed up just once. The J gene is TRBJ2-1, the V gene TRBV4-3; TRBD1 matches at 11 bases. CDR1 is LGHNA and CDR2 is YSLEER in the germline V gene. The CDR3 length is 14 residues. The V and J ends lost 0 bases and 16 bases, in that order; junction bases with no gene match: 8. The CDR3 here is CASSQDVGTGGFFF. In DNA form, the CDR3 reads TGCGCCAGCAGCCAAGATGTGGGGACAGGGGGTTTTTTCTTC.

The chain has TRBV21-1 and TRBJ2-5; the table's D call, TRBD2, was not checked against the DNA. TRBV21-1 represents a pseudogene. The CDR3 has 16 amino acids. The CDR3 DNA sequence: TGTGCCAGCAGCCCCTTGGCAGGGAGGGAACAAGAGACCCAGTACTTC. Protein sequence: CASSPLAGREQETQYF.

This clone was observed a single time. The chain links TRBV9 to TRBJ1-6, with 8 bases fitting TRBD1. Per germline, CDR1 SGDLS and CDR2 YYNGEE. V shed 5 bases, J shed 10 bases, and the junction held 14 bases outside the gene matches. This CDR3 has 16 amino acids. In DNA form, the CDR3 reads TGTGCCAGCAGTCCATACAACCAGGGGGCGGGATCACCCCTCCACTTT. It encodes CASSPYNQGAGSPLHF.

The chain combines TRBV4-2 with TRBJ2-1, with TRBD2 matching 9 bases. Trimming removed 2 bases from V and 4 bases from J; junction bases left unmatched: 6. There are 16 residues in the CDR3. Germline V gives CDR1 LGHNA, CDR2 YNFKEQ. CDR3 region: CASSQQAGGLYNEQFF. The CDR3 nucleotides read TGTGCCAGCAGCCAACAAGCGGGGGGATTATACAATGAGCAGTTCTTC.

The gene calls are TRBV5-5 and TRBJ1-2; D gene uncertain. The CDR3 has 13 residues. V was trimmed by 3 bases and J by 10 bases, leaving 16 bases between them. From germline, CDR1 is SGHKS and CDR2 YYEKEE (reference sequence). The CDR3 region is CASSSMDWTDYTF. The CDR3 DNA is TGTGCCAGCAGCTCGATGGACTGGACGGACTACACCTTC.

The J gene is TRBJ1-2, the V gene TRBV7-9; 12 bases match TRBD1. Losses at the gene ends were 1 base for V and 8 bases for J; bases not matched to a gene: 8. The CDR3 is 16 residues long. CDR1 is SEHNR, CDR2 FQNEAQ, per germline (reference sequence). CDR3 sequence reads: CASSLVVGQGARGYTF. The CDR3 DNA follows: TGTGCCAGCAGCTTAGTCGTGGGACAGGGGGCGCGGGGCTACACCTTC.

The chain links TRBV3-1 (or the pseudogene TRBV3-2) to TRBJ2-5; TRBD2 is a possible D gene (6 bases). The CDR3 runs to 15 residues. The V gene's germline CDR1 is LGHDT and CDR2 YNNKEL (reference sequence). With 1 base removed from V and 0 bases from J, the gap between germline ends came to 9 bases. CDR3 sequence (DNA): TGTGCCAGCAGCCAAGGGCGGGGCCACCAAGAGACCCAGTACTTC. Its translation is CASSQGRGHQETQYF.